The 26 T cell receptor beta chains below all came from one sample that was sequenced in a study of cytomegalovirus exposure and HLA in healthy donors. Amplification used 60 Vbeta primers and 13 Jbeta primers. Repertoires were generated with immunoSEQ multiplex PCR, while TCRdb's copy carries only in-frame clones and drops some. The sample has around 130,000 clones; 75% to 90% are singletons. The material sequenced was PBMCs. These receptor sequences come from a woman in her forties in good health and CMV-seropositive.

This rearrangement joins TRBV19 to TRBJ1-1; 9 bases line up with TRBD1. The CDR3 length is 14 residues. Trimming at V came to 6 bases and at J to 5 bases, leaving 7 bases not matched to a gene. Looked up from germline, CDR1 is LNHDA and CDR2 is SQIVND (reference sequence). The CDR3 loop is CASRDRGRGTEAFF. CDR3 coding DNA: TGTGCCAGTAGGGACAGGGGACGGGGGACTGAAGCTTTCTTT.

The chain has TRBV11-3 and TRBJ2-7, with TRBD1 matching 9 bases. This CDR3 has 14 amino acids. Germline V gene lookup returns CDR1 SGHNT and CDR2 YENEEA. V lost 5 bases, J lost 4 bases, and 6 bases stayed unmatched. CDR3 protein: CASSGTGTGYEQYF. In nucleotides, the CDR3 is TGTGCCAGCAGCGGAACCGGGACAGGGTACGAGCAGTACTTC.

The V gene is TRBV2, the J gene TRBJ1-2, with D uncertain. Looked up from germline, CDR1 is SNHLY and CDR2 is FYNNEI. Trimming removed 4 bases from V and 9 bases from J, with 12 bases in between. The CDR3 runs 12 residues. CDR3 bases: TGTGCCAGCAGTGTATTACAGAGCAGCTACACCTTC. Residues: CASSVLQSSYTF.

The genes are TRBV7-3 and TRBJ1-2; D uncertain. CDR3 length equals 13 residues. CDR1 SGHTA and CDR2 FQGTGA come from the germline V gene. Trimming pared 2 bases from V and 4 bases from J, leaving 8 bases between. The CDR3 DNA sequence: TGTGCCAGCAGCTTAGCGGGGTCCTATGGCTACACCTTC. Its protein is CASSLAGSYGYTF.

In regard to this clone: One end of the junction does not line up with germline, which may come from a read error. V and J are TRBV7-2 and TRBJ2-2; TRBD2 agrees at 11 bases. The CDR3 is 16 residues long. Germline V gives CDR1 SGHTA, CDR2 FQGNSA. DNA for the CDR3: TGTGTCAGCAGCTTAACTAGCGGGAGAAATGGCGGGGAGCTGTTTTTT. Translated, it gives CVSSLTSGRNGGELFF. Together with reference TRBV7-2 and TRBJ2-2, the CDR3 gives the full variable domain: GAGVSQSPSNKVTEKGKDVELRCDPISGHTALYWYRQSLGQGLEFLIYFQGNSAPDKSGLPSDRFSAERTGGSVSTLTIQRTQQEDSAVYLCVSSLTSGRNGGELFFGEGSRLTVL.

The rearrangement joins TRBV28 to TRBJ2-3; 9 bases fit TRBD1. This CDR3 is 15 amino acids long. Germline V lookup: CDR1 MDHEN, CDR2 SYDVKM. With 4 bases clipped from V and 1 base from J, the junction kept 3 bases outside the gene matches. The CDR3 nucleotides read TGTGCCAGCAGTTCCGACAGGGGGGGCACAGATACGCAGTATTTT. Its translation: CASSSDRGGTDTQYF.

This chain uses TRBV5-1 with TRBJ2-3, with 11 bases aligning to TRBD2. The J segment lost 1 base and the V segment lost 0 bases, leaving 10 bases of the junction unmatched. This CDR3 is 19 amino acids long. The germline CDR1 and CDR2 sequences are SGHRS and YFSETQ. CDR3 protein: CASSLEVAGGPIGTDTQYF. The CDR3 DNA sequence: TGCGCCAGCAGCTTGGAGGTAGCGGGAGGGCCGATTGGCACAGATACGCAGTATTTT. The full variable domain, completed using reference TRBV5-1 and TRBJ2-3, is KAGVTQTPRYLIKTRGQQVTLSCSPISGHRSVSWYQQTPGQGLQFLFEYFSETQRNKGNFPGRFSGRQFSNSRSEMNVSTLELGDSALYLCASSLEVAGGPIGTDTQYFGPGTRLTVL.

The V and J genes are TRBV2 and TRBJ1-1; 7 nucleotides line up with TRBD1. V shed 6 bases, J shed 5 bases, and the junction held 6 bases outside the gene matches. The germline V gene has CDR1 SNHLY and CDR2 FYNNEI. The CDR3 has 13 amino acids. CDR3 coding DNA: TGTGCCAGCAGGGAGGGGGCACGGACTGAAGCTTTCTTT. It encodes CASREGARTEAFF.

The J gene is TRBJ2-1, the V gene TRBV4-1; no reliable D call. Germline CDR1 is MGHRA and CDR2 is YSYEKL. Trimming took 0 bases from V and 7 from J, leaving 7 bases between them. This CDR3 comprises 13 residues. CDR3 in amino acids: CASSQDSENEQFF. Written as DNA, the CDR3 is TGCGCCAGCAGCCAAGATTCGGAGAATGAGCAGTTCTTC.

CDR3 sequence reads: CASSKIGQESSYEQYF. CDR3 bases: TGTGCCAGCAGCAAAATAGGACAGGAGAGCTCCTACGAGCAGTACTTC. The V gene is TRBV21-1, the J gene TRBJ2-7; the D call in the table, TRBD1, was not verified against the DNA. TRBV21-1 is shown as a pseudogene. This CDR3 contains 16 residues.

The chain recombines TRBV4-3 with TRBJ2-3; 7 nucleotides align to TRBD2. The CDR3 has 16 amino acids. Unmatched junction bases numbered 10, after V lost 1 base and J lost 6 bases. Germline CDR1 reads LGHNA; CDR2 reads YSLEER. Here the CDR3 DNA reads TGCGCCAGCAGCCAAGTTGGTAGCGGGTTTTTTGATACGCAGTATTTT. This encodes CASSQVGSGFFDTQYF.

The V call is TRBV7-8, the J call TRBJ2-3; TRBD1 agrees at 9 bases. The germline V gene encodes CDR1 SGHVS and CDR2 FQNEAQ. V lost 6 bases and J lost 6; bases outside the gene matches: 16. The CDR3 length is 17 residues. CDR3: CASRRGTGQGPRDTQYF. The CDR3 DNA reads as TGTGCCAGCAGGAGGGGGACAGGGCAAGGTCCCAGGGATACGCAGTATTTT.

CDR3 residues: CASKRQENTGELFF. The CDR3 region has the DNA TGCGCCAGCAAGAGACAGGAGAACACCGGGGAGCTGTTTTTT. This chain uses TRBV10-2 with TRBJ2-2, with D perhaps matching TRBD1 (6 bases). This CDR3 has 14 residues. V lost 7 bases to trimming and J lost 1 base, with 10 bases between them. In germline, CDR1 is WSHSY, CDR2 SAAADI.

The CDR3 loop is CASSPQGEREYYF. As DNA, the CDR3 is TGTGCCAGCAGTCCCCAGGGGGAGCGGGAGTATTACTTC. The rearrangement joins TRBV28 to TRBJ2-7; D might be TRBD2 (8 bases). The V gene lost 5 bases and the J gene lost 13 bases, with 21 bases spanning the gap. Germline CDR1 and CDR2: MDHEN and SYDVKM. This CDR3 region has 13 residues.

V gene TRBV2 combines with J gene TRBJ2-7, with TRBD1 matching 7 bases. The V segment lost 7 bases and the J segment 2 bases; nucleotides outside the gene matches: 5. CDR1 and CDR2 (germline): SNHLY, FYNNEI. This CDR3 has 13 residues. DNA of the CDR3: TGTGCCAGCACTGACAGGGATCCCTACGAGCAGTACTTC. It codes for CASTDRDPYEQYF. Filled out from reference TRBV2 and TRBJ2-7, the complete variable domain reads EPEVTQTPSHQVTQMGQEVILRCVPISNHLYFYWYRQILGQKVEFLVSFYNNEISEKSEIFDDQFSVERPDGSNFTLKIRSTKLEDSAMYFCASTDRDPYEQYFGPGTRLTVT.

This clone was counted a few times. V and J are TRBV7-3 and TRBJ2-2; no clear D gene. The CDR3 is made up of 15 amino acids. V was clipped by 3 bases and J by 3 bases, with 11 bases between them. Germline CDR1 is SGHTA and CDR2 is FQGTGA. The CDR3 coding sequence is TGTGCCAGCAGCTTGGCCCGCTCCCACACCGGGGAGCTGTTTTTT. It yields the protein CASSLARSHTGELFF.

V is TRBV10-3 and J is TRBJ2-5; D not resolved. Per germline, CDR1 ENHRY and CDR2 SYGVKD. The CDR3 loop spans 13 amino acids. The CDR3 nucleotides read TGTGCACTACGCAAGGAGTCAGCAGAGACCCAGTACTTC. It specifies CALRKESAETQYF.

This sequence joins TRBV9 and TRBJ1-1; weak D call: TRBD1 (6 bases). Germline V gives CDR1 SGDLS, CDR2 YYNGEE. Trimming shortened V by 3 bases and J by 2 bases, and 14 bases separated the two germline ends. This CDR3 is built from 15 residues. The CDR3 loop reads CASSGTGTLNTEAFF. The CDR3 region has the DNA TGTGCCAGCAGCGGCACCGGGACACTTAACACTGAAGCTTTCTTT.

In its sample, this clone was seen a few times. This chain connects TRBV7-9 to TRBJ2-7; no firm D call. V was trimmed by 5 bases and J by 1 base, leaving 9 bases between them. The CDR3 spans 13 residues. Germline V gene sequence: CDR1 SEHNR, CDR2 FQNEAQ (reference sequence). As DNA, the CDR3 is TGTGCCAGCAGCCAAGCCGGTTCCTACGAGCAGTACTTC. It yields the protein CASSQAGSYEQYF.

This chain connects TRBV19 to TRBJ2-4; a possible D gene is TRBD2 (5 bases). V was clipped by 7 bases and J by 2 bases, with 15 bases between them. The CDR3 contains 15 residues. The germline V gene has CDR1 LNHDA and CDR2 SQIVND (reference sequence). The CDR3: CASTRDAGTKNIQYF. The DNA of the CDR3 is TGTGCCAGTACCCGAGATGCCGGGACCAAAAACATTCAGTACTTC.

The V gene is TRBV6-5, the J gene TRBJ1-4, with D perhaps matching TRBD1 (6 bases). The CDR3 has 14 residues. The germline V gene has CDR1 MNHEY and CDR2 SVGAGI. Trimming left V 8 bases short and J 5 bases short, with 15 bases between. The CDR3 bases are TGTGCCAGCGGAGTTATACAGGGAAATGAAAAACTGTTTTTT. Translated: CASGVIQGNEKLFF.

The chain recombines TRBV7-9 with TRBJ2-7, with 8 bases fitting TRBD2. The CDR3 loop spans 15 amino acids. Per the germline V gene, CDR1 is SEHNR and CDR2 is FQNEAQ (reference sequence). V gave up 5 bases and J gave up 7 bases; unmatched junction bases: 13. The CDR3: CASSPGGVGHLEQYV. The CDR3 DNA reads as TGTGCCAGCAGCCCCGGGGGGGTCGGCCACCTGGAGCAGTACGTC.

The CDR3 coding sequence is TGTGCCAGCAGTGGGGCTAGCAATCAGCCCCAGCATTTT. This codes for CASSGASNQPQHF. The chain recombines TRBV6-5 with TRBJ1-5; possibly TRBD1 for D (5 bases). The CDR3 totals 13 residues. Trimming left V 5 bases short and J 0 bases short, with 5 bases between. Germline lookup yields CDR1 MNHEY and CDR2 SVGAGI.

The chain recombines TRBV5-1 with TRBJ1-1, with a tentative D call TRBD1 (5 bases). The length of the CDR3 is 13 residues. In germline, CDR1 is SGHRS, CDR2 YFSETQ. Deletions cut 4 bases from V and 2 bases from J, with 9 bases between. CDR3 DNA: TGCGCCAGCAGCCTACGGACAAACACTGAAGCTTTCTTT. Its translation is CASSLRTNTEAFF.

The rearrangement joins TRBV5-4 to TRBJ2-5; TRBD2 matches at 7 bases. The end of the DNA aligns better with TRBJ2-7, so the J call may be wrong. The germline gives CDR1 SGHNT, CDR2 YYREEE (reference sequence). There are 16 residues in the CDR3. This CDR3 is CASSLAAGLVANEQYF. CDR3 bases: TGTGCCAGCAGCTTGGCTGCTGGACTAGTGGCCAACGAGCAGTACTTC.

The chain employs TRBV7-8 and TRBJ2-7; 12 positions match TRBD2. The junction had 3 bases not matched to a gene; V was cut back by 6 bases and J by 6 bases. Germline lookup yields CDR1 SGHVS and CDR2 FQNEAQ. This CDR3 has 13 amino acids. CDR3 in DNA: TGTGCCAGCAGTGGACTAGCGGGACTCGAGCAGTACTTC. Its protein product is CASSGLAGLEQYF.